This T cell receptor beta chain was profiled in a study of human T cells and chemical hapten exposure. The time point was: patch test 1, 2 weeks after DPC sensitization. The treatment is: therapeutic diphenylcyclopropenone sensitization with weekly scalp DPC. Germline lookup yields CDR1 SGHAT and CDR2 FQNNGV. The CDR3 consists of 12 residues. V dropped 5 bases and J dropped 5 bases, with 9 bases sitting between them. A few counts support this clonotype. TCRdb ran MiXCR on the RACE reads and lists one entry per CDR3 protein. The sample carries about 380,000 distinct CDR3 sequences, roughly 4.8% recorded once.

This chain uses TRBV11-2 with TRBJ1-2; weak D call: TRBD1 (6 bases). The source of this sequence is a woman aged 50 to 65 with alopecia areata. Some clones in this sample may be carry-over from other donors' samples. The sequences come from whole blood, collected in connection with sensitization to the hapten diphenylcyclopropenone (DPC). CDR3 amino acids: CASSNTGYGYTF. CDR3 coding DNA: TGTGCCAGCAGCAATACAGGGTATGGCTACACCTTC. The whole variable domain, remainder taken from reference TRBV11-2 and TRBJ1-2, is EAGVAQSPRYKIIEKRQSVAFWCNPISGHATLYWYQQILGQGPKLLIQFQNNGVVDDSQLPKDRFSAERLKGVDSTLKIQPAKLEDSAVYLCASSNTGYGYTFGSGTRLTVV.